This T cell receptor beta chain appears in the sequencing data of a study of T cell responses to AZD1222 COVID-19 vaccine. The germline gives CDR1 GTSNPN, CDR2 SVGIG (reference sequence). Germline trimming cut 7 bases from V and 0 bases from J; bases unmatched to any gene: 3. CDR3 length: 14 amino acids. Analyses pooled second doses at about 4 or about 12 weeks. Study-wide findings and caveats: Repertoire sampling occurred only after the peak T cell response. Regions 160-218 and 743-854 dominated among vaccine-associated CD4 TCRs spanning spike. The study reported that nearly half of spike-specific TCRs target unmutated variant regions.

The data were produced by immunoSEQ multiplex PCR, yet TCRdb's version contains in-frame clones alone and is incomplete. The table lists 75,000 to 90,000 clones, around 85% of them singletons, with about 3.4% in the top ten. As regards this clone: The target antigen is unknown.

The sample in question was peripheral blood, obtained 28 days after the second AZD1222 dose. This sequence joins TRBV30 and TRBJ1-6, with 7 bases lining up with TRBD1. This sequence originates from an adult who received the AZD1222 COVID-19 vaccine. CDR3 sequence: CASTGSSYNSPLHF. The CDR3, as DNA: TGTGCCTCGACAGGGAGCTCCTATAATTCACCCCTCCACTTT.